These 9 T cell receptor beta chains came from one sample sequenced in a study of graft-versus-host responses after intestinal transplantation. Their antigen targets remain unknown. Clones were sequenced by immunoSEQ multiplex PCR, and TCRdb holds only the in-frame ones, with some missing. The sample includes tens of thousands of clones, 85% to 95% of them seen just once. The source was unstimulated CD8+ T cells sorted from spleen or lymph node cells, collected before transplant. The receptors originated from a human donor who was the organ donor for an intestinal transplant.

The chain recombines TRBV27 with TRBJ1-2, with D perhaps TRBD1 (5 bases). CDR1 MNHEY and CDR2 SMNVEV come from the germline V gene (reference sequence). The CDR3 runs 15 residues. The V gene lost 1 base and the J gene lost 4 bases, with 13 bases spanning the gap. The CDR3 sequence: CASSLYLGDGYGYTF. DNA of the CDR3: TGTGCCAGCAGTTTATATCTGGGGGACGGCTATGGCTACACCTTC.

The V call is TRBV4-1, the J call TRBJ2-7; D remains ambiguous. The CDR3 consists of 14 residues. Per the germline V gene, CDR1 is MGHRA and CDR2 is YSYEKL. V gave up 5 bases and J gave up 3 bases, with 14 bases separating them. CDR3 sequence (DNA): TGCGCCAGCAGCAGGGCGGAGACGGACTACGAGCAGTACTTC. Its protein is CASSRAETDYEQYF.

DNA of the CDR3: TGTGCCAGCAGCTTAGCGCTCGGGAGCTCCTATAATTCACCCCTCCACTTT. Its protein is CASSLALGSSYNSPLHF. This chain joins TRBV7-6 and TRBJ1-6; D is unclear. This CDR3 contains 17 residues. V lost 0 bases and J lost 0, with 9 bases in between. Germline-derived CDR1 and CDR2 are SGHVS and FNYEAQ.

V usage is TRBV19 and J usage is TRBJ1-1; a possible D gene is TRBD1 (5 bases). Trimming removed 3 bases at V and 5 bases at J, with 10 bases between. Looked up from germline, CDR1 is LNHDA and CDR2 is SQIVND (reference sequence). The length of the CDR3 is 13 residues. As DNA, the CDR3 is TGTGCCAGTAGTATTTCAGGGAAGACTGAAGCTTTCTTT. Its translation: CASSISGKTEAFF.

V usage is TRBV5-1 and J usage is TRBJ2-7; D perhaps matches TRBD1 (6 bases). Per the germline V gene, CDR1 is SGHRS and CDR2 is YFSETQ. Trimming stripped 3 bases from V and 0 bases from J, with 13 bases between. The CDR3 has 15 residues. In DNA, the CDR3 is TGCGCCAGCAGCTGGACAGTCCCGAGCTCCTACGAGCAGTACTTC. Its protein product is CASSWTVPSSYEQYF. The complete variable domain, with remaining parts taken from reference TRBV5-1 and TRBJ2-7, reads KAGVTQTPRYLIKTRGQQVTLSCSPISGHRSVSWYQQTPGQGLQFLFEYFSETQRNKGNFPGRFSGRQFSNSRSEMNVSTLELGDSALYLCASSWTVPSSYEQYFGPGTRLTVT.

The chain has TRBV19 and TRBJ2-2; TRBD1 agrees at 11 bases. The CDR3 is 16 residues long. CDR1 is LNHDA, CDR2 SQIVND, per germline (reference sequence). J was trimmed by 0 bases and V by 3 bases; bases with no gene match: 0. CDR3 in DNA: TGTGCCAGTAGTATGGGACAGGGGGCGAACACCGGGGAGCTGTTTTTT. It encodes CASSMGQGANTGELFF.

This rearrangement joins TRBV9 to TRBJ1-1; 7 bases fit TRBD1. CDR1 and CDR2 from the germline V gene are SGDLS and YYNGEE. The junction had 10 bases not matched to a gene; V was cut back by 3 bases and J by 2 bases. The CDR3 spans 16 residues. The CDR3 here is CASSAGQVKTNTEAFF. Here the CDR3 DNA reads TGTGCCAGCAGCGCCGGACAGGTTAAAACAAACACTGAAGCTTTCTTT.

The chain carries TRBV11-2 and TRBJ2-1; no firm D call. V lost 4 bases and J 0 bases, leaving 16 bases between the germline ends. This CDR3 has 17 amino acids. CDR1 is SGHAT, CDR2 FQNNGV, per germline. CDR3: CASSSTPPRSSYNEQFF. Written as DNA, the CDR3 is TGTGCCAGCAGCTCTACCCCACCGCGGAGCTCCTACAATGAGCAGTTCTTC.

The chain recombines TRBV7-2 with TRBJ1-1; D gene ambiguous. The germline V gene has CDR1 SGHTA and CDR2 FQGNSA. The CDR3 is 11 amino acids. Trimming took 5 bases from V and 3 from J, leaving 4 bases between them. Here the CDR3 DNA reads TGTGCCAGCAGCATGGACACTGAAGCTTTCTTT. Protein product: CASSMDTEAFF. Combining the CDR3 with reference TRBV7-2 and TRBJ1-1 gives the whole variable domain GAGVSQSPSNKVTEKGKDVELRCDPISGHTALYWYRQSLGQGLEFLIYFQGNSAPDKSGLPSDRFSAERTGGSVSTLTIQRTQQEDSAVYLCASSMDTEAFFGQGTRLTVV.